This T cell receptor beta chain appears in the sequencing data of a study of blood T cell repertoires in COVID-19. Study-wide background: Acute-phase and convalescent COVID-19 samples originated in the United States, Italy and Spain. Nucleic acid was either cDNA or gDNA, and it came from T cells, B-cell-depleted T cells, or PBMCs.

All enrollees were about 18 to 89 years old and from 20 to 25 US areas. In assigning cohorts, the study relied on participant-reported clinical history. This CDR3 contains 15 residues. Trimming cost V 5 bases and J 1 base; bases outside gene matches: 5. Germline loops: CDR1 SEHNR, CDR2 FQNEAQ (reference sequence). Generated by immunoSEQ multiplex PCR, the TCRdb table keeps only in-frame clones and is missing some. The sample consists of 180,000 or so clones, more than 85% of them appearing once. The TCR comes from a human donor with acute COVID-19. The donor label of this sample is uncertain. This chain links TRBV7-9 with TRBJ1-5; the match to TRBD1 covers 7 bases. Sequenced input: PBMCs or T cells enriched from blood (not recorded which). The CDR3 region has the DNA TGTGCCAGCAGCGGGGACAGTGCGAGCAATCAGCCCCAGCATTTT. It specifies CASSGDSASNQPQHF.